The 14 T cell receptor beta chains reported below all come from one sample, sequenced in a study of CD8 T cells in Susac syndrome. The RNA, roughly 0.45 to 1 ug, was put through reverse transcription using random hexamers. TCRdb fed the immunoSEQ multiplex PCR reads into MiXCR, producing one record per CDR3 protein. The repertoire includes about 90,000 distinct CDR3 sequences, about 96% of them detected once, and about 0.68% sits in the top ten. Sequencing used CD8+ T cells from PBMCs. Receptors were obtained from a human donor with Susac syndrome.

The gene calls are TRBV29-1 and TRBJ2-2, with TRBD2 matching 9 bases. The V gene's germline CDR1 is SQVTM and CDR2 ANQGSEA. The CDR3 contains 16 residues. V trimming: 7 bases; J trimming: 3 bases; junction bases outside the gene matches: 12. In DNA form, the CDR3 reads TGCAGCGCCAAGGGGGCGGGAGGGTTGGACACCGGGGAGCTGTTTTTT. This encodes CSAKGAGGLDTGELFF.

The J gene is TRBJ2-7, the V gene TRBV14, with TRBD1 matching over 7 bases. The length of the CDR3 is 15 residues. Germline CDR1 SGHDN, CDR2 FVKESK. Unmatched junction bases numbered 5, after V lost 2 bases and J lost 1 base. This CDR3 reads CASSQYTGASYEQYF. CDR3 nucleotide sequence: TGTGCCAGCAGCCAATATACAGGGGCATCCTACGAGCAGTACTTC. Supplemented by reference TRBV14 and TRBJ2-7, the full variable domain reads EAGVTQFPSHSVIEKGQTVTLRCDPISGHDNLYWYRRVMGKEIKFLLHFVKESKQDESGMPNNRFLAERTGGTYSTLKVQPAELEDSGVYFCASSQYTGASYEQYFGPGTRLTVT.

This chain connects TRBV7-2 to TRBJ2-5; no definite D call. The V gene lost 1 base and the J gene lost 2 bases, with 11 bases spanning the gap. The germline V gene has CDR1 SGHTA and CDR2 FQGNSA. CDR3 length equals 15 residues. Written as DNA, the CDR3 is TGTGCCAGCAGCTTAGGGAACGGGCCTCAAGAGACCCAGTACTTC. Translating it yields CASSLGNGPQETQYF. Full variable domain (rest looked up from reference TRBV7-2 and TRBJ2-5): GAGVSQSPSNKVTEKGKDVELRCDPISGHTALYWYRQSLGQGLEFLIYFQGNSAPDKSGLPSDRFSAERTGGSVSTLTIQRTQQEDSAVYLCASSLGNGPQETQYFGPGTRLLVL.

V usage is TRBV12-3 or TRBV12-4 and J usage is TRBJ2-5, with TRBD2 matching over 15 bases. The CDR3 runs 16 residues. V gave up 5 bases and J gave up 3 bases; unmatched junction bases: 4. DNA of the CDR3: TGTGCCAGCAGTCCCGGACTAGCGGGGGGGGAAGAGACCCAGTACTTC. Its protein is CASSPGLAGGEETQYF.

V and J are TRBV11-2 and TRBJ2-2; unclear D gene. V was clipped by 7 bases and J by 6 bases, with 12 bases between them. Germline V CDR1 and CDR2: SGHAT, FQNNGV. This CDR3 is built from 13 residues. The CDR3, as DNA: TGTGCCAGCACTGCCGTTTGGTCCGGGGAGCTGTTTTTT. It translates to CASTAVWSGELFF.

V usage is TRBV5-1 and J usage is TRBJ1-1; unclear D gene. V shed 0 bases and J shed 0 bases, with 9 bases lying between them. Germline V gene sequence: CDR1 SGHRS, CDR2 YFSETQ. There are 15 residues in the CDR3. CDR3 nucleotides: TGCGCCAGCAGCTTGGGTCGGATAATGAACACTGAAGCTTTCTTT. Protein product: CASSLGRIMNTEAFF.

V gene TRBV7-6 combines with J gene TRBJ1-2; D remains unclear. The V end lost 6 bases, the J end lost 4 bases, and 12 bases lay between the germline ends. In germline, CDR1 is SGHVS, CDR2 FNYEAQ. The CDR3 covers 13 residues. The CDR3 loop is CASRLGTSYGYTF. In DNA form, the CDR3 reads TGTGCCAGCAGACTAGGAACTTCCTATGGCTACACCTTC. The variable domain in full, completed from reference TRBV7-6 and TRBJ1-2, reads GAGVSQSPRYKVTKRGQDVALRCDPISGHVSLYWYRQALGQGPEFLTYFNYEAQQDKSGLPNDRFSAERPEGSISTLTIQRTEQRDSAMYRCASRLGTSYGYTFGSGTRLTVV.

The genes are TRBV5-6 and TRBJ2-3; D gene ambiguous. Trimming took off 3 bases at V and 2 bases at J, with 16 bases between the two ends. The CDR3 has 16 residues. Germline CDR1 is SGHDT and CDR2 is YYEEEE. The DNA of the CDR3 is TGTGCCAGCAGCTCGAGTACAGCTCCGGCCACAGATACGCAGTATTTT. It codes for CASSSSTAPATDTQYF. The complete variable domain, with remaining parts taken from reference TRBV5-6 and TRBJ2-3, reads DAGVTQSPTHLIKTRGQQVTLRCSPKSGHDTVSWYQQALGQGPQFIFQYYEEEERQRGNFPDRFSGHQFPNYSSELNVNALLLGDSALYLCASSSSTAPATDTQYFGPGTRLTVL.

Concerning this clonotype: One end of the junction is discordant with germline, which a read error may explain. The chain links TRBV5-4 to TRBJ2-1, with D unresolved. Germline V gene data show CDR1 as SGHNT and CDR2 as YYREEE (reference sequence). This CDR3 spans 15 amino acids. DNA for the CDR3: TGCGCCAGCAGCCTCACGTTTCCTACAGTCAATGAGCAGTTCTTC. Protein product: CASSLTFPTVNEQFF.

V gene TRBV9 combines with J gene TRBJ1-1; maybe TRBD1 (6 bases). Deletions cut 3 bases from V and 0 bases from J, with 12 bases between. The CDR3 sequence is 15 residues long. CDR1 is SGDLS, CDR2 YYNGEE, per germline. CDR3 residues: CASSGRDTVNTEAFF. CDR3 in DNA: TGTGCCAGCAGCGGCCGGGACACGGTGAACACTGAAGCTTTCTTT. The complete variable domain, with remaining parts taken from reference TRBV9 and TRBJ1-1, reads DSGVTQTPKHLITATGQRVTLRCSPRSGDLSVYWYQQSLDQGLQFLIQYYNGEERAKGNILERFSAQQFPDLHSELNLSSLELGDSALYFCASSGRDTVNTEAFFGQGTRLTVV.

The chain couples TRBV6-2 or TRBV6-3 to TRBJ1-5, with 7 nucleotides matching TRBD1. The V segment lost 5 bases and the J segment 6 bases; nucleotides outside the gene matches: 7. CDR3 length: 14 amino acids. The germline V gene has CDR1 MNHEY and CDR2 SVGEGT. The CDR3 reads CASSQSTGRQPQHF. DNA of the CDR3: TGTGCCAGCAGTCAATCGACAGGGCGTCAGCCCCAGCATTTT.

V gene TRBV30 combines with J gene TRBJ2-7; 12 bases are a match to TRBD2. The CDR3 runs 14 residues. The germline V gene has CDR1 GTSNPN and CDR2 SVGIG (reference sequence). V was clipped by 0 bases and J by 5 bases; unmatched bases: 2. In DNA, the CDR3 is TGTGCCTGGAGTGTACTAGCGGGGGGCAACGAGCAGTACTTC. This encodes CAWSVLAGGNEQYF.

This rearrangement joins TRBV5-1 to TRBJ1-1; D possibly corresponds to TRBD1 (5 bases). Germline V CDR1 and CDR2: SGHRS, YFSETQ. The CDR3 sequence is 12 residues long. V lost 1 base and J lost 7, with 8 bases in between. The CDR3 loop is CASSLWGIEAFF. CDR3 nucleotides: TGCGCCAGCAGCTTGTGGGGGATTGAAGCTTTCTTT.

The J gene is TRBJ1-2, the V gene TRBV20-1; 10 nucleotides agree with TRBD1. The CDR3 has 14 amino acids. The ends lost 2 bases at V and 4 bases at J; junction bases unmatched: 4. CDR1 is DFQATT and CDR2 is SNEGSKA in the germline V gene (reference sequence). CDR3 region: CSARPGQGVYGYTF. The DNA for the CDR3 is TGCAGTGCTAGACCTGGACAGGGGGTCTATGGCTACACCTTC.